The 6 T cell receptor beta chains below come from one sample, sequenced in a study of cytomegalovirus exposure and HLA in healthy donors. Primers included in the PCR were 60 Vbeta and 13 Jbeta primers. Some clones are missing from TCRdb's copy, which holds only in-frame ones; the method was immunoSEQ multiplex PCR. The sample lists approximately 120,000 clones, roughly 17% seen once, with about 3% in the top ten. Sequencing input: PBMCs. The receptor set was obtained from a female donor in good health and CMV-seropositive.

This chain joins TRBV4-3 and TRBJ2-7, with 10 bases fitting TRBD1. The J segment lost 5 bases and the V segment lost 6 bases, leaving 13 bases of the junction unmatched. The germline V gene encodes CDR1 LGHNA and CDR2 YSLEER. The CDR3 totals 16 residues. CDR3 sequence: CASSRTGTGVRHEQYF. The CDR3, as DNA: TGCGCCAGCAGTCGCACCGGGACAGGGGTGAGGCACGAGCAGTACTTC.

V is TRBV9 and J is TRBJ1-1; TRBD1 is a possible D gene (5 bases). Trimming pared 4 bases from V and 6 bases from J, leaving 13 bases between. CDR1 and CDR2 (germline): SGDLS, YYNGEE. CDR3 length: 13 amino acids. CDR3 sequence: CASSPGNRPEAFF. The DNA for the CDR3 is TGTGCCAGCAGCCCTGGTAACAGGCCTGAAGCTTTCTTT. Full variable domain (outside the CDR3, taken from reference TRBV9 and TRBJ1-1): DSGVTQTPKHLITATGQRVTLRCSPRSGDLSVYWYQQSLDQGLQFLIQYYNGEERAKGNILERFSAQQFPDLHSELNLSSLELGDSALYFCASSPGNRPEAFFGQGTRLTVV.

The V gene is TRBV2, the J gene TRBJ1-1, with unresolved D. Germline V gene sequence: CDR1 SNHLY, CDR2 FYNNEI. The CDR3 extends over 15 amino acids. Trimming left V 4 bases short and J 5 bases short, with 17 bases between. CDR3: CASSGWVISGTEAFF. DNA of the CDR3: TGTGCCAGCAGTGGATGGGTCATCTCGGGGACTGAAGCTTTCTTT.

In this sample, this clone turned up a few times. The chain couples TRBV5-1 to TRBJ2-3; 11 bases line up with TRBD1. Germline V lookup: CDR1 SGHRS, CDR2 YFSETQ. The CDR3 spans 15 residues. After removal of 3 bases from V and 4 bases from J, the junction contained 4 bases not matched to a gene. CDR3 in DNA: TGCGCCAGCAGCTGGACAGGGGGCGGAGCAGATACGCAGTATTTT. This encodes CASSWTGGGADTQYF. The full variable domain, in which reference TRBV5-1 and TRBJ2-3 provide the parts outside the CDR3, is KAGVTQTPRYLIKTRGQQVTLSCSPISGHRSVSWYQQTPGQGLQFLFEYFSETQRNKGNFPGRFSGRQFSNSRSEMNVSTLELGDSALYLCASSWTGGGADTQYFGPGTRLTVL.

The chain combines TRBV19 with TRBJ2-5; D uncertain. The CDR3 runs 13 residues. Germline CDR1 and CDR2: LNHDA and SQIVND (reference sequence). Trimming cost V 5 bases and J 5 bases, with 12 bases left between them. CDR3 protein: CASSSLFQETQYF. Written as DNA, the CDR3 is TGTGCCAGTAGTTCCCTGTTCCAGGAGACCCAGTACTTC.

The table lists this clone with a few counts. The J gene is TRBJ1-3, the V gene TRBV6-6, with unresolved D. This CDR3 region has 14 residues. V was trimmed by 4 bases and J by 0 bases, leaving 7 bases between them. Germline V lookup: CDR1 MNHNY, CDR2 SVGAGI (reference sequence). The CDR3 protein is CASSFGGSGNTIYF. DNA for the CDR3: TGTGCCAGCAGTTTCGGTGGCTCTGGAAACACCATATATTTT.